The sample holds many counts of the clone carrying this TCR beta chain. Its antigen is currently unknown. The data are from a study of T cells after yellow fever vaccination. About the research overall: With SMART-Seq v4 Ultra Low Input, the fractions containing low cell numbers were prepared. Points from the study as a whole: Most primary-vaccination clones recurred post-booster (approximately 96% CD4, roughly 90% CD8).

Per germline, CDR1 LGHNA and CDR2 YSLEER. CDR3 length: 13 residues. V gave up 1 base and J gave up 8 bases, with 11 bases separating them. 5'RACE template switching produced TCR cDNA carrying a universal primer site and UMIs. TCRdb analysed the 5' RACE reads with MiXCR anew, one entry per CDR3 protein. The sample consists of about 260,000 distinct CDR3 sequences, about 5.2% of them appearing once. The sequences come from CD4+ T cells sorted from PBMCs, collected on the day of the yellow fever booster vaccination. The rearrangement joins TRBV4-3 to TRBJ1-2; D unclear. The sequence came from a young man who received the YFV17D yellow fever vaccine. The chain's CDR3 is CASSQGEGMGYTF. The DNA for the CDR3 is TGCGCCAGCAGCCAAGGCGAGGGCATGGGCTACACCTTC.